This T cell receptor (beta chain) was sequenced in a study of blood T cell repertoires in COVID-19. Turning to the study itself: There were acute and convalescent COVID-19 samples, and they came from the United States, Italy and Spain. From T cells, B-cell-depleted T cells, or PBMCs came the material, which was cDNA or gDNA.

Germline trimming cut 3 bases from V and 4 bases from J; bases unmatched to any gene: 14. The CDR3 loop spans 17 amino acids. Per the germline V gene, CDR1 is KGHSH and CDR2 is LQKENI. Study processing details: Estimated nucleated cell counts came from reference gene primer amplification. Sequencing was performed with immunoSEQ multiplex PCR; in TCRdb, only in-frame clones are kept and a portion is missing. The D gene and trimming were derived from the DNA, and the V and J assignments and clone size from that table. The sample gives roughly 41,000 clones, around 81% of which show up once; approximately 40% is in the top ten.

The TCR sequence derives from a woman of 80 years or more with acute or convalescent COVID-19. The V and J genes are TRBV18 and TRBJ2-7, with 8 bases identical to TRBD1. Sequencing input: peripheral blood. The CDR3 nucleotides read TGTGCCAGCTCACCCTCGACCCTCAGGGGGCGCAATTACGAGCAGTACTTC. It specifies CASSPSTLRGRNYEQYF.